One and the same sample provided the 8 T cell receptor beta chains below, sequenced in a study of shared clonotypes between healthy human individuals. The table came from immunoSEQ multiplex PCR; TCRdb's copy has only in-frame clones and leaves some out. The data show roughly 1,600,000 clones, just under 99% seen once. The specimen sequenced was naive CD4+ T cells sorted from blood. As to subset: CD45RA+ positively selected. These receptors all come from a man aged 25-45 years in good health.

The J gene is TRBJ1-5, the V gene TRBV18, with a weak D call TRBD1 (6 bases). Germline CDR1 and CDR2: KGHSH and LQKENI. Trimming took 2 bases from V and 3 from J, leaving 14 bases between them. CDR3 length equals 16 residues. CDR3 residues: CASSPMGDRINQPQHF. CDR3 DNA: TGTGCCAGCTCACCAATGGGCGACAGGATCAATCAGCCCCAGCATTTT.

The chain employs TRBV6-6 and TRBJ1-1; 7 nucleotides match TRBD1. This CDR3 is 14 amino acids long. V gave up 6 bases and J gave up 1 base; unmatched junction bases: 5. Germline assignment: CDR1 MNHNY and CDR2 SVGAGI (reference sequence). This CDR3 reads CASRRQGANTEAFF. For the CDR3, the DNA is TGTGCCAGCAGACGACAGGGCGCGAACACTGAAGCTTTCTTT.

This chain links TRBV7-9 with TRBJ1-4; TRBD1 matches at 7 bases. This CDR3 spans 15 amino acids. Germline loops: CDR1 SEHNR, CDR2 FQNEAQ (reference sequence). V gave up 5 bases and J gave up 5 bases; unmatched junction bases: 8. The CDR3 nucleotides read TGTGCCAGCAGCACAGGACAGGTTACCAATGAAAAACTGTTTTTT. It specifies CASSTGQVTNEKLFF.

The rearrangement joins TRBV28 to TRBJ2-2; possible D gene TRBD1, 6 bases. V lost 4 bases and J 0 bases, leaving 9 bases between the germline ends. The CDR3 covers 15 residues. The germline gives CDR1 MDHEN, CDR2 SYDVKM. The CDR3 nucleotides are TGTGCCAGCAGTTCGGACAGCGCGAACACCGGGGAGCTGTTTTTT. This translates into CASSSDSANTGELFF.

This chain joins TRBV7-2 and TRBJ2-7; D call uncertain. Germline V gene data show CDR1 as SGHTA and CDR2 as FQGNSA. V was trimmed by 3 bases and J by 2 bases, leaving 11 bases between them. The CDR3 spans 14 residues. The CDR3 protein is CASSLVRRAYEQYF. Written as DNA, the CDR3 is TGTGCCAGCAGCTTGGTCCGCAGAGCCTACGAGCAGTACTTC.

V is TRBV18 and J is TRBJ2-3, with TRBD2 matching 8 bases. V was clipped by 2 bases and J by 6 bases; unmatched bases: 4. Germline CDR1 reads KGHSH; CDR2 reads LQKENI. CDR3 length: 14 amino acids. CDR3 nucleotide sequence: TGTGCCAGCTCACCAGAGACTAGCGCCGATACGCAGTATTTT. This encodes CASSPETSADTQYF.

This clone appeared once. The rearrangement links TRBV11-2 to TRBJ2-3; 8 bases align to TRBD2. Germline lookup yields CDR1 SGHAT and CDR2 FQNNGV. The trim removed 1 base at V and 5 bases at J, leaving 11 bases unmatched. The CDR3 consists of 17 residues. The chain's CDR3 is CASSLGTSGEGGDTQYF. For the CDR3, the DNA is TGTGCCAGCAGCTTAGGCACTAGCGGAGAGGGTGGAGATACGCAGTATTTT.

The chain couples TRBV15 to TRBJ2-1; 14 bases match TRBD2. V trimming: 9 bases; J trimming: 8 bases; junction bases outside the gene matches: 6. CDR1 and CDR2 from the germline V gene are LNHNV and YYDKDF (reference sequence). This CDR3 spans 14 amino acids. The CDR3 bases are TGTGCCACGAAAAGACTAGCGGGAGGGTATGAGCAGTTCTTC. It codes for CATKRLAGGYEQFF.